The rows below give T cell receptor beta chains drawn from one sample of a study of cytomegalovirus exposure and HLA in healthy donors. Only in-frame clones appear in the TCRdb table, and some are missing; sequencing was by immunoSEQ multiplex PCR. The repertoire consists of 150,000 to 200,000 clones, with approximately 78% occurring once and the leading ten covering around 14%. Sequences were obtained from PBMCs. The receptor source for this set is a woman aged 25 to 45 in good health and CMV-seropositive. Both conserved end residues are part of each CDR3. The D gene is left open where the match is weak.

DNA: TGTGCCTGGAGTGAAGGGGAGGGTTTATATCAGCCCCAGCATTTT
CDR3: CAWSEGEGLYQPQHF
length: 15
V: TRBV30
J: TRBJ1-5
D: .

DNA: TGTGCCTGGGGCCGGACAAAGGCTTTCTTT
CDR3: CAWGRTKAFF
length: 10
V: TRBV30
J: TRBJ1-1
D: .

DNA: TGTGCCAGCAGTGGTAGGGCCCTAGCGGGGACCGATACGCAGTATTTT
CDR3: CASSGRALAGTDTQYF
length: 16
V: TRBV2
J: TRBJ2-3
D: TRBD2

DNA: TGCGCCAGCAGCTTGAACGGGGCGGGAAGCGGGGAGCTGTTTTTT
CDR3: CASSLNGAGSGELFF
length: 15
V: TRBV5-1
J: TRBJ2-2
D: .

DNA: TGTGCCACATGGGACAGGGCCTACGAGCAGTACTTC
CDR3: CATWDRAYEQYF
length: 12
V: TRBV6-1
J: TRBJ2-7
D: TRBD1

DNA: TGTGCCGGCAGTGGCGCAGGGGGCAATCAGCCCCAGCATTTT
CDR3: CAGSGAGGNQPQHF
length: 14
V: TRBV27
J: TRBJ1-5
D: .

DNA: TGTGCCAGCAGCCCCCGGACAGGCGTCTATGGCTACACCTTC
CDR3: CASSPRTGVYGYTF
length: 14
V: TRBV9
J: TRBJ1-2
D: TRBD1

DNA: TGTGCCAGCAGTTTTCAGGGTCCGGGACTAGCGGGAGAGTTCTTC
CDR3: CASSFQGPGLAGEFF
length: 15
V: TRBV28
J: TRBJ2-1
D: TRBD2

DNA: TGTGCCAGCAGTTCTCAGGGGGCCAGTAATGAAAAACTGTTTTTT
CDR3: CASSSQGASNEKLFF
length: 15
V: TRBV27
J: TRBJ1-4
D: TRBD1

DNA: TGTGCCAGCAGCTTATGGGATAGCGGGAGGTTAAATGAGCAGTTCTTC
CDR3: CASSLWDSGRLNEQFF
length: 16
V: TRBV7-3
J: TRBJ2-1
D: TRBD2

DNA: TGTGCCCGGAGCGCGGGTGGAGTTGGAAACACCATATATTTT
CDR3: CARSAGGVGNTIYF
length: 14
V: TRBV30
J: TRBJ1-3
D: .